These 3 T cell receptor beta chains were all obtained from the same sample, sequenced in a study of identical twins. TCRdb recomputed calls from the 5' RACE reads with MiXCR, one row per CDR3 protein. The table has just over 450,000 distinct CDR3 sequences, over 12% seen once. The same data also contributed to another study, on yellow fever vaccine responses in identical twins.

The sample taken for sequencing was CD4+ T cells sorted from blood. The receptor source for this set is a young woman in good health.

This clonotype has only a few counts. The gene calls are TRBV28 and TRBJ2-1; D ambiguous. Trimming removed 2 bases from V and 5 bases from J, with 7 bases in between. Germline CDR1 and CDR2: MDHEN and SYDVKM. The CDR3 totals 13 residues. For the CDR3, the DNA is TGTGCCAGCAGTTTAGCGGACCACAATGAGCAGTTCTTC. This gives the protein CASSLADHNEQFF.

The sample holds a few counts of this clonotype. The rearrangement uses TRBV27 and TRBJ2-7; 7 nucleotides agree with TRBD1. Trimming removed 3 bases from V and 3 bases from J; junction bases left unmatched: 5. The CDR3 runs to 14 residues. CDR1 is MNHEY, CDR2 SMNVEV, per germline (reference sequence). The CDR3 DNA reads TGTGCCAGCAGTTTTTATACAGGGGTCTACGAGCAGTACTTC. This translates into CASSFYTGVYEQYF.

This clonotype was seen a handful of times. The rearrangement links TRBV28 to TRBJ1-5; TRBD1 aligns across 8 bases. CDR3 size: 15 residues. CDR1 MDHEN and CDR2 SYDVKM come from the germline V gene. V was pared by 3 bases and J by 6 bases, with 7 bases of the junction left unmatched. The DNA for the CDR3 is TGTGCCAGCAGTTTCTACGGACAGGGCCGTCAGCCCCAGCATTTT. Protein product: CASSFYGQGRQPQHF.